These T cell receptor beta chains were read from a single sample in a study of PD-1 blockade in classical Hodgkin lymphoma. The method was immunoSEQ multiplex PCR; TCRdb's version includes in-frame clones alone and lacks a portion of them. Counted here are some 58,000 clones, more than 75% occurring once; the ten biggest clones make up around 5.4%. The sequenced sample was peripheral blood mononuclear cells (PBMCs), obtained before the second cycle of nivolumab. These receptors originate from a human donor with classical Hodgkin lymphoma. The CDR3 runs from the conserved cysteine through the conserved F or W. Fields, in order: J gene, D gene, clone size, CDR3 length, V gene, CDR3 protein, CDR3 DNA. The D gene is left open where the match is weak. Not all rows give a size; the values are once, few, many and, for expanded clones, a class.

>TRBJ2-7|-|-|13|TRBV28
CASSLVGTYEQYF
TGTGCCAGCAGTTTAGTTGGCACCTACGAGCAGTACTTC
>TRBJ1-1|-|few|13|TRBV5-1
CASTLQTGTEAFF
TGCGCCAGCACATTACAGACGGGGACTGAAGCTTTCTTT
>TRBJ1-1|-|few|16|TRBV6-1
CASSELQDTFKTEAFF
TGTGCCAGCAGTGAGTTGCAGGACACCTTTAAAACTGAAGCTTTCTTT
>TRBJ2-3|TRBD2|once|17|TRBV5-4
CASSLVPSGGVTDTQYF
TGTGCCAGCAGCTTAGTACCTAGCGGGGGGGTTACAGATACGCAGTATTTT
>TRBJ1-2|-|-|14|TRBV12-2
CASRLAQFNYGYTF
TGTGCAAGTCGCTTAGCCCAATTCAACTATGGCTACACCTTC
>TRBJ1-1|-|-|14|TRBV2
CASPRDNVNTEAFF
TGTGCCAGCCCCCGAGACAACGTGAACACTGAAGCTTTCTTT
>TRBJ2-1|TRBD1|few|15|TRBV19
CATRKTGGSYNEQFF
TGTGCCACCAGGAAAACAGGGGGCTCCTACAATGAGCAGTTCTTC
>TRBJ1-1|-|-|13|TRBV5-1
CASRVMENTEAFF
TGCGCCAGCAGAGTGATGGAGAACACTGAAGCTTTCTTT
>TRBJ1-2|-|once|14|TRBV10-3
CAISERQDNYGYTF
TGTGCCATCAGTGAAAGGCAGGACAACTATGGCTACACCTTC
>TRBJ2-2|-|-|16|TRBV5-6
CASSLVGLLAGGELFF
TGTGCCAGCAGCTTAGTAGGCCTTCTTGCAGGCGGGGAGCTGTTTTTT
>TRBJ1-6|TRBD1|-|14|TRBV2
CASSARTGGSYLHF
TGTGCCAGCAGTGCAAGGACAGGGGGGTCTTACCTCCACTTT
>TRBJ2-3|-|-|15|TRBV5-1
CASSLTGTGTDTQYF
TGCGCCAGCAGCTTGACGGGGACGGGTACAGATACGCAGTATTTT
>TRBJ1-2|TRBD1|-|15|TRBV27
CASSFQGGGFYGYTF
TGTGCCAGCAGTTTCCAGGGGGGAGGATTCTATGGCTACACCTTC
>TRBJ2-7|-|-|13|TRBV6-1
CASSKELTYEQYF
TGTGCCAGCTCGAAGGAATTAACCTACGAGCAGTACTTC
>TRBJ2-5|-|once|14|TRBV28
CASSLPGGGETQYF
TGTGCCAGCAGTTTGCCGGGGGGCGGGGAGACCCAGTACTTC
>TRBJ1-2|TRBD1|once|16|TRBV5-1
CASSFRGNRENYGYTF
TGCGCCAGCAGCTTCAGGGGGAATAGGGAGAACTATGGCTACACCTTC
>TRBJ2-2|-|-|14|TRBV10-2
CATCSGPYTGELFF
TGCGCCACCTGCAGTGGGCCCTACACCGGGGAGCTGTTTTTT
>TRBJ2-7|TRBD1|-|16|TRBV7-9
CASSSTLTGVSYEQYF
TGTGCCAGCAGCTCGACTCTGACAGGGGTCTCCTACGAGCAGTACTTC
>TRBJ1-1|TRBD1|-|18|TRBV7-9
CASSLPSKQGQQNTEAFF
TGTGCCAGCAGCTTACCATCAAAACAGGGACAGCAGAACACTGAAGCTTTCTTT
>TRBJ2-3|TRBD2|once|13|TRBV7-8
CASSSERGYTQYF
TGTGCCAGCAGCTCTGAGCGGGGCTATACGCAGTATTTT
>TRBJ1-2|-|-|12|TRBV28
CASRRPNYGYTF
TGTGCCAGCCGACGTCCCAACTATGGCTACACCTTC
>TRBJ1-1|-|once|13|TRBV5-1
CASSYTGITEAFF
TGCGCCAGCAGCTACACAGGGATCACTGAAGCTTTCTTT
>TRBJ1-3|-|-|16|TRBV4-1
CASSQELTGQSNTIYF
TGCGCCAGCAGCCAAGAGCTTACAGGGCAGTCAAACACCATATATTTT
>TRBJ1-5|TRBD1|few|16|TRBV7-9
CASSLAAGGHNQPQHF
TGTGCCAGCAGCTTAGCGGCAGGGGGGCACAATCAGCCCCAGCATTTT
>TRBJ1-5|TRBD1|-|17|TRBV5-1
CASSLGAQGDSNQPQHF
TGCGCCAGCAGCTTGGGAGCACAGGGGGATAGCAATCAGCCCCAGCATTTT
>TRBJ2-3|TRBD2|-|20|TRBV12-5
CASSENSPGLAGGSTDTQYF
TGTGCTAGCAGTGAAAACAGTCCGGGACTAGCGGGGGGTAGCACAGATACGCAGTATTTT
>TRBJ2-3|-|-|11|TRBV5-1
CASSWGGQQYF
TGCGCCAGCAGCTGGGGGGGACAGCAGTATTTT
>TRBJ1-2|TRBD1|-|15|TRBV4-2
CASSQEQGGDYGYTF
TGTGCCAGCAGCCAAGAACAGGGGGGAGACTATGGCTACACCTTC
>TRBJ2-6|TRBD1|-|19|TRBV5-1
CASSPIPGQGFSGANVLTF
TGCGCCAGCAGCCCGATCCCGGGACAGGGCTTTTCTGGGGCCAACGTCCTGACTTTC
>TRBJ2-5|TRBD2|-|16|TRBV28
CASSGGAGVLRETQYF
TGTGCCAGCAGCGGGGGAGCGGGGGTACTTCGAGAGACCCAGTACTTC
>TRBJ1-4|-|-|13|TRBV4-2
CASSQSSGASMAF
TGTGCCAGCAGCCAGTCCTCCGGGGCCTCTATGGCCTTT
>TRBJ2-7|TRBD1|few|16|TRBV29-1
CSAGGVPGQGSYEQYF
TGCAGCGCCGGTGGGGTGCCAGGACAGGGGTCCTACGAGCAGTACTTC
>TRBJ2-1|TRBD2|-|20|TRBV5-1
CASSLVAGGLIKSSYNEQFF
TGCGCCAGCAGCTTGGTGGCGGGGGGGCTAATAAAGAGCTCCTACAATGAGCAGTTCTTC
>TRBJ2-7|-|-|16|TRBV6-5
CASSYSTVQAATKQYF
TGTGCCAGCAGTTACTCGACAGTCCAGGCTGCTACGAAGCAGTACTTC
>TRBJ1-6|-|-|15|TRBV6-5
CASSYYTEDSSPLHF
TGTGCCAGCAGTTACTACACAGAGGACTCTTCACCCCTCCACTTT
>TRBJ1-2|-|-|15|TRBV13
CASSLVGRGYYGYTF
TGTGCCAGCAGCTTAGTTGGGAGGGGGTACTATGGCTACACCTTC
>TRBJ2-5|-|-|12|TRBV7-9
CASSTLGETQYF
TGTGCCAGCAGCACCCTAGGAGAGACCCAGTACTTC
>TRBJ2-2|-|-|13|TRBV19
CASSIGYTGELFF
TGTGCCAGTAGTATTGGGTACACCGGGGAGCTGTTTTTT
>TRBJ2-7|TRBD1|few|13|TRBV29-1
CSAGQGFGYEQYF
TGCAGCGCGGGACAGGGGTTTGGCTACGAGCAGTACTTC
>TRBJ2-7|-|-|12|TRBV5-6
CASSLDGREQYF
TGTGCCAGCAGCTTGGATGGTCGCGAGCAGTACTTC
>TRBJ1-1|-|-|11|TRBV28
CASRMNTEAFF
TGTGCCAGCAGGATGAACACTGAAGCTTTCTTT
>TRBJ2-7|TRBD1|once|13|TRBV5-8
CASSEGAGYEQYF
TGTGCCAGCAGCGAGGGGGCAGGCTACGAGCAGTACTTC
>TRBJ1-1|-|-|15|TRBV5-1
CASSLAAGLNTEAFF
TGCGCCAGCAGTCTAGCGGCAGGCCTAAACACTGAAGCTTTCTTT
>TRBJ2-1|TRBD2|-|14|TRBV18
CASSREGRANEQFF
TGTGCCAGCTCCCGGGAGGGACGGGCCAATGAGCAGTTCTTC
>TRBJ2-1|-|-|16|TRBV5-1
CASSLGGGSSYNEQFF
TGCGCCAGCAGCTTGGGTGGCGGAAGCTCCTACAATGAGCAGTTCTTC
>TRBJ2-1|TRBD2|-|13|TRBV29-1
CSVATAGYNEQFF
TGCAGCGTGGCGACAGCGGGATACAATGAGCAGTTCTTC
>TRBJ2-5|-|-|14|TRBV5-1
CASSFVQGRETQYF
TGCGCCAGCAGCTTTGTACAGGGAAGAGAGACCCAGTACTTC
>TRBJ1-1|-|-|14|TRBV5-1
CASSLALQNTEAFF
TGCGCCAGCAGCTTGGCCCTACAGAACACTGAAGCTTTCTTT
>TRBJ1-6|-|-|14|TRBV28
CASSLLQGNSPLHF
TGTGCCAGCAGTTTATTACAGGGTAATTCACCCCTCCACTTT
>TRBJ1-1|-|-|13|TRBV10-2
CASEEGDNTEAFF
TGCGCCAGCGAGGAGGGGGATAACACTGAAGCTTTCTTT
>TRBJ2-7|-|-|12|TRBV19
CASSKDSYEQYF
TGTGCCAGTAGCAAAGACAGCTACGAGCAGTACTTC
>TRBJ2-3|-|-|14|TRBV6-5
CASSSQGPTDTQYF
TGTGCCAGCAGTTCGCAGGGACCCACAGATACGCAGTATTTT